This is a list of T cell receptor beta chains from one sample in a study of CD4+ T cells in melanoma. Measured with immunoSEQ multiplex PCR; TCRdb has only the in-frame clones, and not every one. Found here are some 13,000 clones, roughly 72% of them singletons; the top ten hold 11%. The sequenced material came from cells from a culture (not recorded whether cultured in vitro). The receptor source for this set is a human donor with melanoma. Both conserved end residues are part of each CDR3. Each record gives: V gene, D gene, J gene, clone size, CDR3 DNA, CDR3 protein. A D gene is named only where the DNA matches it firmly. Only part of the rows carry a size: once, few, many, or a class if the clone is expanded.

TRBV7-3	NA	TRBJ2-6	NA	TGTGCCAGCAGCCAGGGGGGGTTTTCTGGGGCCAACGTCCTGACTTTC	CASSQGGFSGANVLTF
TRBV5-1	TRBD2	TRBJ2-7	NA	TGCGCCAGCAGCAGAGGGACTAGCGGAGTATACGAGCAGTACTTC	CASSRGTSGVYEQYF
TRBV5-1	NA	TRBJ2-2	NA	TGCGCCAGCAACCCCCTAGTCTGGAGTTCGAACACCGGGGAGCTGTTTTTT	CASNPLVWSSNTGELFF
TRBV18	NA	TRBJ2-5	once	TGTGCCAGCTCCCAGGGGACCTCGGGAGAGACCCAGTACTTC	CASSQGTSGETQYF
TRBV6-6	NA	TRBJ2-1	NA	TGTGCCAGCAGCGGGGTTTACAATGAGCAGTTCTTC	CASSGVYNEQFF
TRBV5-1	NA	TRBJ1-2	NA	TGCGCCAGCAGCTTGAGGGGGGGGGACTATGGCTACACCTTC	CASSLRGGDYGYTF
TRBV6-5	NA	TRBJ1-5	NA	TGTGCCAGCAGTACCGGCTGGGATAGCAATCAGCCCCAGCATTTT	CASSTGWDSNQPQHF
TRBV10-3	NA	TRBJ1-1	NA	TGTGCCATCAGTGAGTCGCAGGATCTGAACACTGAAGCTTTCTTT	CAISESQDLNTEAFF
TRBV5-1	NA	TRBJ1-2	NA	TGCGCCAGCAGCTCGACGGTTAACTATGGCTACACCTTC	CASSSTVNYGYTF
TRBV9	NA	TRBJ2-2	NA	TGTGCCAGCAGCGTAGGGACGGACACCGGGGAGCTGTTTTTT	CASSVGTDTGELFF
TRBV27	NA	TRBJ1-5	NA	TGTGCCAGCAGTTCCCGACGGACTAGCAATCAGCCCCAGCATTTT	CASSSRRTSNQPQHF
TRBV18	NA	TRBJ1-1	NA	TGTGCCAGCTCACCGCAGCTGAACACTGAAGCTTTCTTT	CASSPQLNTEAFF
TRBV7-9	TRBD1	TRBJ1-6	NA	TGTGCCAGCAGCTCCGGGACAGGCGATAATTCACCCCTCCACTTT	CASSSGTGDNSPLHF
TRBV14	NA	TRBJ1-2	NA	TGTGCCAGCAGCCATAGAGGGCACGACTTATATGGCTACACCTTC	CASSHRGHDLYGYTF
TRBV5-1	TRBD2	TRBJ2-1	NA	TGCGCCAGCAGCTTTCTAGCGGGGTCTGGCAATGAGCAGTTCTTC	CASSFLAGSGNEQFF
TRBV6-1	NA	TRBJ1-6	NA	TGTGCCAGCAGTAACGGACCGAGGGAGTCACCCCTCCACTTT	CASSNGPRESPLHF
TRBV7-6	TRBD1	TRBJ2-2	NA	TGTGCCAGCAGCTTAGCAGTGACAGGGGGCTACGCCGGGGAGCTGTTTTTT	CASSLAVTGGYAGELFF
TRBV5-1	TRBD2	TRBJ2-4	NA	TGCGCCAGCAGCTTGAGCGGGGAGTGGTACTTC	CASSLSGEWYF
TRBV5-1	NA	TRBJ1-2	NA	TGCGCCAGCAGCTCAGGACGACGGGGCTACACCTTC	CASSSGRRGYTF
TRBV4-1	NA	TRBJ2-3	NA	TGCGCCAGCAGACCGACAGAGATGCCTCTTGGCACAGATACGCAGTATTTT	CASRPTEMPLGTDTQYF
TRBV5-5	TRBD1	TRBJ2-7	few	TGTGCCAGCAGCCTCATAGGTGGTCAGGGGGTGAGAGAGCAGTACTTC	CASSLIGGQGVREQYF
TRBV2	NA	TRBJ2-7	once	TGTGCCAGCACCTCGGCAGGCCCCTACGAGCAGTACTTC	CASTSAGPYEQYF
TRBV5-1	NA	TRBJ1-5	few	TGCGCCAGCAGCTTTACCGGACACTCGAATCAGCCCCAGCATTTT	CASSFTGHSNQPQHF
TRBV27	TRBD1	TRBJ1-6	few	TGTGCCAGCAGGCCGACAGGGTACCGATGGTCCTATAATTCACCCCTCCACTTT	CASRPTGYRWSYNSPLHF
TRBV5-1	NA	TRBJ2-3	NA	TGCGCCAGCAGCTTTGGGCGGGCCACAGATACGCAGTATTTT	CASSFGRATDTQYF
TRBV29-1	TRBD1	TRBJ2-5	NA	TGCAGCGTTGCCAGACAGGGCCGGGAGACCCAGTACTTC	CSVARQGRETQYF
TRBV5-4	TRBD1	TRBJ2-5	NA	TGTGCCAGCAGCTTACCAGGGGCGGGGACAGGGACCCAGTACTTC	CASSLPGAGTGTQYF
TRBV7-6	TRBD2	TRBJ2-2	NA	TGTGCCAGCAGCCTAGCGGGGGCCTCGAACACCGGGGAGCTGTTTTTT	CASSLAGASNTGELFF
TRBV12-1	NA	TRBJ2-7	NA	TGTGCCAGCCAAGACTCCCCGAGCTCCTACGAGCAGTACTTC	CASQDSPSSYEQYF
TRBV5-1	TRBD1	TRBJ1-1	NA	TGCGCCAGCAGCTTGGAGGGGGCCAACACTGAAGCTTTCTTT	CASSLEGANTEAFF
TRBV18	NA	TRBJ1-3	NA	TGTGCCAGCTCACCTACCGGGGGGACTGGAAACACCATATATTTT	CASSPTGGTGNTIYF
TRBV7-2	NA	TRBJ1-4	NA	TGTGCCAGCAGCTTAGGGGCCCGAGGGTTAGCGGAAAAACTGTTTTTT	CASSLGARGLAEKLFF
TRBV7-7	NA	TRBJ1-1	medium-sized	TGTGCTAGCAGCAGAGACAGAGGCACTGAAGCTTTCTTT	CASSRDRGTEAFF
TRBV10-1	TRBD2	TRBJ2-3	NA	TGCGCCAGCGGGCCGGGACTAGCGGCAGATACGCAGTATTTT	CASGPGLAADTQYF
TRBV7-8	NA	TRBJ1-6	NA	TGTGCCAGCAGCCTCAGCGGAGGCGGGGGTTCACCCCTCCACTTT	CASSLSGGGGSPLHF
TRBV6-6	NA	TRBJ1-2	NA	TGTGCCAGCAGTTACTGGGGACTTAATAACTATGGCTACACCTTC	CASSYWGLNNYGYTF
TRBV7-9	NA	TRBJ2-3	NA	TGTGCCAGCAGCTTAGCGGGGACGGGGAAAGATACGCAGTATTTT	CASSLAGTGKDTQYF
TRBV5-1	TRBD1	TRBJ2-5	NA	TGCGCCAGCAGCACGGGACAGCAGGGAGAGACCCAGTACTTC	CASSTGQQGETQYF
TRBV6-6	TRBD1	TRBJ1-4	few	TGTGCCAGCAGTTCCGGGACAGGGTTAAAATATGAAAAACTGTTTTTT	CASSSGTGLKYEKLFF
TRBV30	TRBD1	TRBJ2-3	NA	TGTGCCTGGTCCCCCCCGGACAGGGTGGCAGATACGCAGTATTTT	CAWSPPDRVADTQYF
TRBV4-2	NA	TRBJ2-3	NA	TGTGCCAGCAGCCGCACTTCACCAGATACGCAGTATTTT	CASSRTSPDTQYF
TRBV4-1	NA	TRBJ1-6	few	TGCGCCAGCAGTCCCTCGGGCAGGGTCTCTAATAATTCACCCCTCCACTTT	CASSPSGRVSNNSPLHF
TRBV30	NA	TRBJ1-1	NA	TGTGCCTGGAGTCTCACTATGAACACTGAAGCTTTCTTT	CAWSLTMNTEAFF
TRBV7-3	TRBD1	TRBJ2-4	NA	TGTGCCAGCAGCAGGGGACAGGGGGTTGCAGACATTCAGTACTTC	CASSRGQGVADIQYF
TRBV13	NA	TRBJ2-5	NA	TGTGCCAGCAGCTTAGGCTTTGATAGCAGGGAGGCACAAGAGACCCAGTACTTC	CASSLGFDSREAQETQYF
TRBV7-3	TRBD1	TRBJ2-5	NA	TGTGCCAGCAGCGCGGACGGGACAGCCCAAGAGACCCAGTACTTC	CASSADGTAQETQYF
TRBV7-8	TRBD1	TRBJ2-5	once	TGTGCCAGCCACGCACCAAGGACAGGGGACCGAGAGACCCAGTACTTC	CASHAPRTGDRETQYF
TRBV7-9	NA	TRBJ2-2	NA	TGTGCCAGCAGCTTAGAGTGGTCCAGTACCGCCGGGGAGCTGTTTTTT	CASSLEWSSTAGELFF
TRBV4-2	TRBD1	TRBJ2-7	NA	TGTGCCAGCAGCGTGGGACAGGCCTACGAGCAGTACTTC	CASSVGQAYEQYF
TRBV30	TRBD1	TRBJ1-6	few	TGTGCCTGCCCGACAGGGGGTGTCAGTTCACCCCTCCACTTT	CACPTGGVSSPLHF
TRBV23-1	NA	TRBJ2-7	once	TGCGCCAGCAGTCAATCGTCTCGGGGGCCCGGGTCCTACGAGCAGTACTTC	CASSQSSRGPGSYEQYF
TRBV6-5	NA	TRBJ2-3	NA	TGTGCCAGCAGTTACTCGAGGGGGACAGATACGCAGTATTTT	CASSYSRGTDTQYF
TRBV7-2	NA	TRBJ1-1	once	TGTGCCAGCAGCTTTTATGCCCGGATGAACACTGAAGCTTTCTTT	CASSFYARMNTEAFF
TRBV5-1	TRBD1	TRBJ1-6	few	TGCGCCAGCAGCCCCAGGACAGGAGACGCACCCCTCCACTTT	CASSPRTGDAPLHF
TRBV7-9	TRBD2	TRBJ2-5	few	TGTGCCAGCAGCTTAGCGACCAGCGGGGAACCCCGTGAGACCCAGTACTTC	CASSLATSGEPRETQYF
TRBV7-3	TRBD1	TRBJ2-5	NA	TGTGCCAGCAGTCGTACGGGACAGGGTTCTCAAGAGACCCAGTACTTC	CASSRTGQGSQETQYF
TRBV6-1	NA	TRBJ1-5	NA	TGTGCCAGCAGTCGCCGCAGAACATATCAGCCCCAGCATTTT	CASSRRRTYQPQHF
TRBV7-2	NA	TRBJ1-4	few	TGTGCCAGCAGCTTATCCCCCACGGGAAAACTGTTTTTT	CASSLSPTGKLFF